Listed below are T cell receptor beta chains from one sample, sequenced in a study of T cell responses to AZD1222 COVID-19 vaccine. Profiling relied on immunoSEQ multiplex PCR, and the TCRdb table lists in-frame clones only, not all of them. The data show 180,000 or so clones, 90% to 95% seen once. Here the sequenced sample was peripheral blood, taken on day 0 of AZD1222 vaccination. The receptors stem from an adult in good health. Both conserved end residues are part of each CDR3. The D gene is left open where the match is weak. Only some rows state a clone size, as once, few, many or a class for expanded clones.

v_gene	d_gene	j_gene	abundance	CDR3nt	CDR3aa
TRBV10-3	TRBD2	TRBJ2-5	.	TGTGCCATCAGTGAGTCAGGCGGGGGACTAAAGGCCCAGTACTTC	CAISESGGGLKAQYF
TRBV30	TRBD2	TRBJ2-7	.	TGTGCCTGGAGTTTAGGACTAGCGGGAGGCGAGCAGTACTTC	CAWSLGLAGGEQYF
TRBV4-1	TRBD1	TRBJ2-1	.	TGCGCCAGCAGCCAGGACAGGGGGAGCCCCATCGGGGGGGACGAGCAGTTCTTC	CASSQDRGSPIGGDEQFF
TRBV2	TRBD1	TRBJ1-6	.	TGTGCCAGCAGTTCTGACAGGGTAAATTCACCCCTCCACTTT	CASSSDRVNSPLHF
TRBV29-1	TRBD2	TRBJ2-3	.	TGCAGCGCCCGACCTCGAGCGGGAGGATTGGCAGATACGCAGTATTTT	CSARPRAGGLADTQYF
TRBV5-4	.	TRBJ2-1	.	TGTGCCAGCAGCTTTGGCGACTACAATGAGCAGTTCTTC	CASSFGDYNEQFF
TRBV16	.	TRBJ1-4	.	TGTGCCAGCAGCCAGATTCGTCAAACATTTGAAAAACTGTTTTTT	CASSQIRQTFEKLFF
TRBV2	.	TRBJ2-4	once	TGTGCCAGCTGGGACACGGGCGGGCCAAAAAACATTCAGTACTTC	CASWDTGGPKNIQYF
TRBV3-1/TRBV3-2	.	TRBJ2-6	.	TGTGCCAGCAGCCAAAGAGGGACGGTCGGGGCCAACGTCCTGACTTTC	CASSQRGTVGANVLTF
TRBV6-5	.	TRBJ2-5	.	TGTGCCAGGCCGGGAGATGAAGAGACCCAGTACTTC	CARPGDEETQYF
TRBV5-5	TRBD2	TRBJ2-5	.	TGTGCCAGCAGCGCGGGACTAGCGGGAGTTGAGACCCAGTACTTC	CASSAGLAGVETQYF
TRBV6-5	TRBD2	TRBJ2-7	.	TGTGCCGGAGCGGGAGGGCAAACTTACGAGCAGTACTTC	CAGAGGQTYEQYF
TRBV30	TRBD1	TRBJ1-2	.	TGTGCCTGGAGAGAGCCGGGACAGGGTAACTATGGCTACACCTTC	CAWREPGQGNYGYTF
TRBV7-7	.	TRBJ2-6	.	TGTGCCAGCAGCCCAGGGTCAGGAGCCTCTGGGGCCAACGTCCTGACTTTC	CASSPGSGASGANVLTF
TRBV10-3	TRBD1	TRBJ1-1	.	TGTGCCATAAAAGTGGGGTTAACAGGGACAGGCACTGAAGCTTTCTTT	CAIKVGLTGTGTEAFF
TRBV18	TRBD1	TRBJ1-1	.	TGTGCCAGCTCACCAAAGGACAGGGGGCGGGGGACTGAAGCTTTCTTT	CASSPKDRGRGTEAFF
TRBV27	.	TRBJ2-3	once	TGTGCCAGCAGCAACGAAGGGGGTGGGTCACTGGCAGATACGCAGTATTTT	CASSNEGGGSLADTQYF
TRBV12-3/TRBV12-4	.	TRBJ1-1	once	TGTGCCAGCAGTTTAGGGTCATCGGGATCAGCTTTCTTT	CASSLGSSGSAFF
TRBV29-1	.	TRBJ1-1	once	TGCAGCGTTCAGGGAATGAACACTGAAGCTTTCTTT	CSVQGMNTEAFF
TRBV18	TRBD1	TRBJ1-4	.	TGTGCCAGCTCACGGGACAGGGGAACTAATGAAAAACTGTTTTTT	CASSRDRGTNEKLFF
TRBV7-8	.	TRBJ2-2	.	TGTGCCAGCAGCTTACGGGCCGGGGTCATCGGGGAGCTGTTTTTT	CASSLRAGVIGELFF
TRBV5-1	TRBD1	TRBJ1-4	.	TGCGCCAGCAGCTTGGGCCAGGGGGTCGAAAAACTGTTTTTT	CASSLGQGVEKLFF
TRBV24-1	TRBD1	TRBJ2-6	.	TGTGCCACCAGTGATAGGGAACAGGGGTCCCCAAGAACCTCTGGGGCCAACGTCCTGACTTTC	CATSDREQGSPRTSGANVLTF
TRBV5-1	TRBD2	TRBJ2-1	.	TGCGCCAGCAGCTTGGAACGGGAGGGATACAATGAGCAGTTCTTC	CASSLEREGYNEQFF
TRBV10-3	.	TRBJ1-1	.	TGTGCCATCAGCCCCGGGACAGAAGCTTTCTTT	CAISPGTEAFF
TRBV25-1	TRBD1	TRBJ1-1	.	TGTGCCAGCAGTGAAAGGGACAGTGAAGCTTTCTTT	CASSERDSEAFF
TRBV4-1	TRBD1	TRBJ1-4	.	TGCGCCAGCAGCCAAGGTGTTTGGGACAGGGACGGAAAACTGTTTTTT	CASSQGVWDRDGKLFF
TRBV28	.	TRBJ2-3	once	TGTGCCAGCAGTTCCCCCTACACAGATACGCAGTATTTT	CASSSPYTDTQYF
TRBV5-1	.	TRBJ2-7	.	TGCGCCAGCAGCTTGGATGCCGGGGCCTACGAGCAGTACTTC	CASSLDAGAYEQYF
TRBV6-5	TRBD1	TRBJ1-2	.	TGTGCCAGCAGGTCTACAGGGGCCTATGGCTACACCTTC	CASRSTGAYGYTF
TRBV27	.	TRBJ2-1	.	TGTGCCAGCAGTTTAGTGGGACAACACCTTAATGAGCAGTTCTTC	CASSLVGQHLNEQFF
TRBV27	.	TRBJ2-1	.	TGTGCCAGCAGTTTATCTGCAGGACCGATTCATAAGGAGCAGTTCTTC	CASSLSAGPIHKEQFF
TRBV27	TRBD1	TRBJ2-7	.	TGTGCCAACGGCGACAAGGGGGGGACAGGGCAGTCCTACGAGCAGTACTTC	CANGDKGGTGQSYEQYF
TRBV3-1/TRBV3-2	TRBD2	TRBJ2-5	.	TGTGCCAGCAGCCCCCCGGCGTTGATAGCGGGTCAAGAGACCCAGTACTTC	CASSPPALIAGQETQYF
TRBV5-4	.	TRBJ1-1	once	TGTGCCAGCAGCCCCGAGGGGTTCTGGGGAGCTTTCTTT	CASSPEGFWGAFF
TRBV10-2	.	TRBJ1-6	.	TGCGCCAGCAGTGAGGAAGGGGGAAAGACTACGCCCCTCCACTTT	CASSEEGGKTTPLHF
TRBV19	.	TRBJ1-5	.	TGTGCCAGTAGTAACTCCTTCGGGGCGTCCCATCAGCCCCAGCATTTT	CASSNSFGASHQPQHF
TRBV5-4	.	TRBJ1-1	few	TGTGCCAGCAGCTCAAGTTTGAACACTGAAGCTTTCTTT	CASSSSLNTEAFF
TRBV7-2	.	TRBJ1-4	.	TGTGCCAGCAGCTTTTCCGGGGCCGAAAATGAAAAACTGTTTTTT	CASSFSGAENEKLFF
TRBV29-1	.	TRBJ1-2	.	TGCAGCGTTGAAATGGGGCGAGGCTATGGCTACACCTTC	CSVEMGRGYGYTF
TRBV20-1	.	TRBJ1-5	few	TGCAGTGCTAGTCTGGGGGCCGGTCAGCCCCAGCATTTT	CSASLGAGQPQHF
TRBV7-9	.	TRBJ2-1	.	TGTGCCAGCAGCTACGGGATATTAGATTCCGATGAGCAGTTCTTC	CASSYGILDSDEQFF
TRBV12-5	TRBD2	TRBJ2-2	.	TGTGCTAGTGGTTTGGGACTAGCGGACACCGGGGAGCTGTTTTTT	CASGLGLADTGELFF
TRBV20-1	.	TRBJ1-5	.	TGCAGTGCTAGTTTTCGGCCTGAAGTTTTATATCAGCCCCAGCATTTT	CSASFRPEVLYQPQHF
TRBV4-1	TRBD1	TRBJ1-2	.	TGCGCCAGCAGCCAAGGGGGGGACAGGGCTAACTATGGCTACACCTTC	CASSQGGDRANYGYTF
TRBV2	.	TRBJ1-5	few	TGTGCCAGCAGTGAAGCGGGATATAGCAATCAGCCCCAGCATTTT	CASSEAGYSNQPQHF
TRBV5-4	TRBD1	TRBJ2-7	.	TGTGCCAGCAGCTCCCGGGACAGGGACTACGAGCAGTACTTC	CASSSRDRDYEQYF
TRBV3-1/TRBV3-2	TRBD1	TRBJ2-1	.	TGTGCCAGCAGCCCCCCCGGGGACAGGGGGGCCTCCTACAATGAGCAGTTCTTC	CASSPPGDRGASYNEQFF